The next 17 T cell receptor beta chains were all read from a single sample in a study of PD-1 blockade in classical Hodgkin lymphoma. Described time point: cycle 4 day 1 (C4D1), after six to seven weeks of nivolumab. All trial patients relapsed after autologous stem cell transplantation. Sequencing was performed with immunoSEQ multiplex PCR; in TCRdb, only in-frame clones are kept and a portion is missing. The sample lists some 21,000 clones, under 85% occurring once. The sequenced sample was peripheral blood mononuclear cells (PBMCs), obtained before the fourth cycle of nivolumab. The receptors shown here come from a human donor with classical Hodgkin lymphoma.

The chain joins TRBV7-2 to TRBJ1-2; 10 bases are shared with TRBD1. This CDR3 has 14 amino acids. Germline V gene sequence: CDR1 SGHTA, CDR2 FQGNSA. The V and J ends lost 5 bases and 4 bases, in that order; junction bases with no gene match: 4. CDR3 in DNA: TGTGCCAGCAGCGACAGGGGGCGCAGCTATGGCTACACCTTC. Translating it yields CASSDRGRSYGYTF.

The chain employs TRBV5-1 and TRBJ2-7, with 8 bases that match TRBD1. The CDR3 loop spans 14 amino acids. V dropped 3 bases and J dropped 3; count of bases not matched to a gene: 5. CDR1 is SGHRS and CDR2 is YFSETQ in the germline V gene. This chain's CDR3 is CASSSGGIGYEQYF. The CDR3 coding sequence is TGCGCCAGCAGCTCAGGGGGCATTGGCTACGAGCAGTACTTC.

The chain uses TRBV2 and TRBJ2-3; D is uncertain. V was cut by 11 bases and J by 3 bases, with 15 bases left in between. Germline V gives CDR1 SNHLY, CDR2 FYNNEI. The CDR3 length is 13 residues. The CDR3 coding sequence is TGTGCCGCCTCCCAAGAAGCAACAGATACGCAGTATTTT. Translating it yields CAASQEATDTQYF. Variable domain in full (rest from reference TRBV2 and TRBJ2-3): EPEVTQTPSHQVTQMGQEVILRCVPISNHLYFYWYRQILGQKVEFLVSFYNNEISEKSEIFDDQFSVERPDGSNFTLKIRSTKLEDSAMYFCAASQEATDTQYFGPGTRLTVL.

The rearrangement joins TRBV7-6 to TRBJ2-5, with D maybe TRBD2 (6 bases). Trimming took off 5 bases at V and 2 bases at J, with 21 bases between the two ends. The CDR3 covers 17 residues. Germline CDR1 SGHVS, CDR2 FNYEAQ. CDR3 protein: CASSQDPTSNYQETQYF. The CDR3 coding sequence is TGTGCCAGCAGCCAGGACCCTACTAGCAACTATCAAGAGACCCAGTACTTC.

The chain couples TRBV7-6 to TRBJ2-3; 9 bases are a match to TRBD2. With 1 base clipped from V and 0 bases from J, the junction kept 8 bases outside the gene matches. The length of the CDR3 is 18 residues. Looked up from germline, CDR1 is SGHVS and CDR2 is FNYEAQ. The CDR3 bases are TGTGCCAGCAGCTTAGAAGCGGGGGGCCTCTCTAGCACAGATACGCAGTATTTT. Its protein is CASSLEAGGLSSTDTQYF.

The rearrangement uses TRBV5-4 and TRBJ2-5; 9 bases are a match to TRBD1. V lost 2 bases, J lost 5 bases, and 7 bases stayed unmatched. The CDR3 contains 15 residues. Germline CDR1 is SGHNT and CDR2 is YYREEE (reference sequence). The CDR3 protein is CASSLPGQGRETQYF. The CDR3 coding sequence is TGTGCCAGCAGCTTACCGGGACAGGGTAGGGAGACCCAGTACTTC.

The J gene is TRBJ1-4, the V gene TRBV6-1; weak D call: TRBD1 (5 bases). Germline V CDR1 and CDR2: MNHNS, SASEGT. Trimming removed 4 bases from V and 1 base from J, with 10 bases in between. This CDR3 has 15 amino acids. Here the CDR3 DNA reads TGTGCCAGCAGTGTGGGGCACGGAACTAATGAAAAACTGTTTTTT. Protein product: CASSVGHGTNEKLFF.

CDR3: CASSSTDMFADTQYF. The DNA of the CDR3 is TGTGCCAGCAGCTCAACGGACATGTTCGCAGATACGCAGTATTTT. This rearrangement joins TRBV7-9 to TRBJ2-3; D perhaps matches TRBD1 (5 bases). V was clipped by 4 bases and J by 4 bases, with 15 bases between them. The CDR3 has 15 amino acids. Germline V gives CDR1 SEHNR, CDR2 FQNEAQ (reference sequence).

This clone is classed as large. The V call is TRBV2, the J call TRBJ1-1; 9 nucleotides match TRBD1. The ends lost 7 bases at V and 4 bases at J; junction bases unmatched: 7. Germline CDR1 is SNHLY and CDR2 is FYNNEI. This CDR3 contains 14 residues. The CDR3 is CASKRGQGATEAFF. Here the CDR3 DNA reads TGTGCCAGCAAACGGGGACAGGGCGCCACTGAAGCTTTCTTT. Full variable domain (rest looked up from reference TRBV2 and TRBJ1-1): EPEVTQTPSHQVTQMGQEVILRCVPISNHLYFYWYRQILGQKVEFLVSFYNNEISEKSEIFDDQFSVERPDGSNFTLKIRSTKLEDSAMYFCASKRGQGATEAFFGQGTRLTVV.

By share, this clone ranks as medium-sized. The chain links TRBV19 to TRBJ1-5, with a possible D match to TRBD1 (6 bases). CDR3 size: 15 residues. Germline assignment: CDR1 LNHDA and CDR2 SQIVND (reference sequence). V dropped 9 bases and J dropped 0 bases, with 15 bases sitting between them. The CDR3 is CASETGVNSNQPQHF. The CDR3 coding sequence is TGTGCCAGCGAGACAGGAGTTAATAGCAATCAGCCCCAGCATTTT.

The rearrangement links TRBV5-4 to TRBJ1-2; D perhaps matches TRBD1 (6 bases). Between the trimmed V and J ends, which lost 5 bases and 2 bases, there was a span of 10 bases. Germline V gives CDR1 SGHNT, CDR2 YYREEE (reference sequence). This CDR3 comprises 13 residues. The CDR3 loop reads CASRSGQNYGYTF. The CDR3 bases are TGTGCCAGCAGATCCGGACAGAACTATGGCTACACCTTC.

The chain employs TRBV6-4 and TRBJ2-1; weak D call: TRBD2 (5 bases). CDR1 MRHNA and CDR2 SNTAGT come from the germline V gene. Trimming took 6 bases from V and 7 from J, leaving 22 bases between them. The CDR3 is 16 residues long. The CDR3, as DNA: TGTGCCAGCAGCCCGGTATTAGGGAGAGACCTTAATGAGCAGTTCTTC. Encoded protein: CASSPVLGRDLNEQFF.

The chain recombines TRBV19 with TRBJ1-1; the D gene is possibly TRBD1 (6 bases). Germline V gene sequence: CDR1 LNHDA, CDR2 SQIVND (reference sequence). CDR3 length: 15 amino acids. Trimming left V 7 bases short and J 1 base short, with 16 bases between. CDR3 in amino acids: CASIGGASRNTEAFF. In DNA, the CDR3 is TGTGCCAGTATAGGGGGGGCAAGCAGGAACACTGAAGCTTTCTTT.

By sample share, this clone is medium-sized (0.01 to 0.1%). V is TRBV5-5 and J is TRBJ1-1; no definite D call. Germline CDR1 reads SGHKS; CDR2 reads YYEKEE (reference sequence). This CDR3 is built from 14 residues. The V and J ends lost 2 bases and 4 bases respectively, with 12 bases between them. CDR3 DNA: TGTGCCAGCAGCTTTAGTGCGCTTGGCACTGAAGCTTTCTTT. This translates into CASSFSALGTEAFF.

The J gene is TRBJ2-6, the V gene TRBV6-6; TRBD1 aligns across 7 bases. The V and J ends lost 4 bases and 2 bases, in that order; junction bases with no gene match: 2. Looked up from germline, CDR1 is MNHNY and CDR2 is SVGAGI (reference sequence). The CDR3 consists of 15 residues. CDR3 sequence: CASSSQGAGANVLTF. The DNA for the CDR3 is TGTGCCAGCAGTTCCCAGGGGGCTGGGGCCAACGTCCTGACTTTC.

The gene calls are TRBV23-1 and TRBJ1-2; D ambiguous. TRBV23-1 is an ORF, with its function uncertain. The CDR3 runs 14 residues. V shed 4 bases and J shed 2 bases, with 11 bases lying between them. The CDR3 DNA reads TGCGCCAGCAGTCTGCAGGAGAACAACTATGGCTACACCTTC. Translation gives CASSLQENNYGYTF.

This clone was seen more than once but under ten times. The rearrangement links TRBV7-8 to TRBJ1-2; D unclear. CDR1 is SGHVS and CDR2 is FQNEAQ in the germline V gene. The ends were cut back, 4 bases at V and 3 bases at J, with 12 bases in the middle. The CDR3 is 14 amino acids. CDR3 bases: TGTGCCAGCAGCTCACCCACAGCTTACTATGGCTACACCTTC. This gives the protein CASSSPTAYYGYTF.